This T cell receptor beta chain was sequenced in a study of blood T cell repertoires in COVID-19. Study-wide context: Sources were T cells, B-cell-depleted T cells, or PBMCs; the material itself was cDNA or gDNA.

The germline CDR1 and CDR2 sequences are LGHNT and FRNRAP. The V end lost 1 base, the J end lost 10 bases, and 11 bases lay between the germline ends. This CDR3 is 13 amino acids long. Per the authors' pipeline: Amplification from reference gene primers served as the basis for estimated nucleated cell counts. TCRdb's table, derived via immunoSEQ multiplex PCR, lists solely in-frame clones and lacks some. The V and J calls and clone size are taken from that table; D and trimming were inferred from the DNA. This sample has around 80,000 clones, with roughly four fifths found just once. This clone was detected only a few times.

The clonotype was recovered from a man aged 60 to 69 with acute or convalescent COVID-19. The sample was peripheral blood. The rearrangement links TRBV12-5 to TRBJ1-5; D is perhaps TRBD1 (5 bases). The CDR3 DNA is TGTGCTAGTGGTTTGGATTGGCGGGACCCCCAGCATTTT. Protein product: CASGLDWRDPQHF.